This T cell receptor beta chain was recovered during a study of T cell repertoires in cytomegalovirus infection. About the research overall: Based on public TCR beta signatures, there were indications of CMV infection and of a matching HLA type. Study-wide results and limits: CMV-specific TCR beta clonotypes restricted by HLA-C dominated the ex vivo response.

TCRdb re-called the reads through MiXCR, storing one row per CDR3 protein. The data hold tens of thousands of distinct CDR3 sequences, with less than 30% observed a single time. This clonotype turned up a few times. Its cognate antigen is unknown. Trimming pared 6 bases from V and 3 bases from J, leaving 15 bases between. The CDR3 sequence is 15 residues long. Germline CDR1 SNHLY, CDR2 FYNNEI. This receptor was obtained from a human donor in good health (CMV status not recorded). Some clones in this sample may be carry-over from other donors' samples. The sequencing here drew on CD8+ T cells from cultured PBMCs, taken from culture after CMV antigen stimulation. The J gene is TRBJ1-5, the V gene TRBV2; D uncertain. The DNA for the CDR3 is TGTGCCAGCAGCCCTTTTTCGGGGATCAATCAGCCCCAGCATTTT. This codes for CASSPFSGINQPQHF.